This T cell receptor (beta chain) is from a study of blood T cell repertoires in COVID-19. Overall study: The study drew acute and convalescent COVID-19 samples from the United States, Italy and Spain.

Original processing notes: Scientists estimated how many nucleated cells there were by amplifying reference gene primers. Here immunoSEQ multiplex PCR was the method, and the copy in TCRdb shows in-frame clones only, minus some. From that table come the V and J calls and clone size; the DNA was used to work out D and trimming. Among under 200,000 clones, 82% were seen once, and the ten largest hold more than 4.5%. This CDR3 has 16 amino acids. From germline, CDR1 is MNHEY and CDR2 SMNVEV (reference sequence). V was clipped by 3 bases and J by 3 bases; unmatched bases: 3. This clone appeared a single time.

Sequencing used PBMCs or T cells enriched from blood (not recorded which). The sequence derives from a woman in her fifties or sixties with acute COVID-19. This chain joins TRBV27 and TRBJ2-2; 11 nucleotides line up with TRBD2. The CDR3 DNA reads TGTGCCAGCAGTTTCACTAGCGGGGGATACACCGGGGAGCTGTTTTTT. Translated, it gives CASSFTSGGYTGELFF.